This T cell receptor (beta chain) emerged from a study of neoadjuvant anti-PD-1 for oral cavity cancer. Study information: Patients mostly received three to four biweekly nivolumab doses at 3 mg/kg before surgery.

Clones were read by immunoSEQ multiplex PCR, and TCRdb kept only the in-frame ones, dropping some. The sample has about 16,000 clones; around 60% are singletons. Remarks on this clone: The target antigen is unknown.

The germline gives CDR1 MNHEY, CDR2 SMNVEV (reference sequence). The J segment lost 5 bases and the V segment lost 3 bases, leaving 4 bases of the junction unmatched. This CDR3 region has 14 residues. Findings of the study overall: Treg/Th17 ratio rose with pretreatment blood and fell with post-treatment tumor TCRbeta clonality.

Source: PBMCs, taken before nivolumab (anti-PD-1) treatment. This chain connects TRBV27 to TRBJ2-5, with 9 bases identical to TRBD2. The TCR sequence derives from a person between 35 and 79 years old with oral cavity squamous cell carcinoma. In DNA form, the CDR3 reads TGTGCCAGCAGTTTTGCGGGAGGGCCGGAGACCCAGTACTTC. It codes for CASSFAGGPETQYF.